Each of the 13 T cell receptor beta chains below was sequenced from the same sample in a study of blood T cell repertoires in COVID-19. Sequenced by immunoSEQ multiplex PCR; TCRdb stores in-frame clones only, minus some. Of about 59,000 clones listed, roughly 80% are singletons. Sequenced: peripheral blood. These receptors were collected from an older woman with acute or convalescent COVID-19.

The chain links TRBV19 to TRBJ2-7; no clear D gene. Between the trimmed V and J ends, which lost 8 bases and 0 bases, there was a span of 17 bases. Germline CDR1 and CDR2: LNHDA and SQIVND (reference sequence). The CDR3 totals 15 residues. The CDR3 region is CASRDSAQSSYEQYF. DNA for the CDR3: TGTGCCAGTCGTGACTCCGCCCAAAGCTCCTACGAGCAGTACTTC. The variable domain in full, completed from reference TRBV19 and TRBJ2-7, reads DGGITQSPKYLFRKEGQNVTLSCEQNLNHDAMYWYRQDPGQGLRLIYYSQIVNDFQKGDIAEGYSVSREKKESFPLTVTSAQKNPTAFYLCASRDSAQSSYEQYFGPGTRLTVT.

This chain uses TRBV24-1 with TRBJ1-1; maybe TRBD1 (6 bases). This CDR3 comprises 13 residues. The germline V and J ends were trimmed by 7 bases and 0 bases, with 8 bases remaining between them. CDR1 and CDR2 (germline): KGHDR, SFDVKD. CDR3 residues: CATRDSMNTEAFF. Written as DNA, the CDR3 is TGTGCCACCAGGGACAGCATGAACACTGAAGCTTTCTTT.

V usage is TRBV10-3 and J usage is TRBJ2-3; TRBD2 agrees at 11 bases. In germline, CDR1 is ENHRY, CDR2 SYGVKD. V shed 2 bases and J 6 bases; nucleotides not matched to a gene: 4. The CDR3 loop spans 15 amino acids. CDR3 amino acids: CAISEGTSGWDTQYF. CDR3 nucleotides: TGTGCCATCAGTGAGGGGACTAGCGGATGGGATACGCAGTATTTT.

The CDR3 reads CASSLDGRVGGYTF. In DNA form, the CDR3 reads TGTGCCAGCAGCTTAGACGGCAGGGTTGGCGGCTACACCTTC. The chain is built from TRBV7-2 and TRBJ1-2; possible D gene TRBD1, 5 bases. CDR1 SGHTA and CDR2 FQGNSA come from the germline V gene. The CDR3 is made up of 14 amino acids. Trimming removed 1 base from V and 8 bases from J, with 14 bases in between.

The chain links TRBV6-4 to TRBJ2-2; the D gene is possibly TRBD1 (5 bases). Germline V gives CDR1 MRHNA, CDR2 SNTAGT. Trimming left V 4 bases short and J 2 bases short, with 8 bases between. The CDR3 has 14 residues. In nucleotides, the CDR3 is TGTGCCAGCAGTGCCAGGGCAAACACCGGGGAGCTGTTTTTT. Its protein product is CASSARANTGELFF.

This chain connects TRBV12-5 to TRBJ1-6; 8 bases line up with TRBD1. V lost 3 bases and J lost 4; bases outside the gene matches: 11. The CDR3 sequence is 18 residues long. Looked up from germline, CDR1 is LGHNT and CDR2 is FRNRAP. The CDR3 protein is CASGFLQGARGYNSPLHF. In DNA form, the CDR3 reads TGTGCTAGTGGTTTCCTCCAGGGGGCAAGGGGGTATAATTCACCCCTCCACTTT.

CDR3 amino acids: CPGSAQVDRGTYGYTF. The CDR3 region has the DNA TGTCCTGGGAGCGCACAGGTGGACAGGGGGACCTATGGCTACACCTTC. The V gene is TRBV22-1, the J gene TRBJ1-2; TRBD1, the D gene given by the table, was not confirmed from the DNA. TRBV22-1 corresponds to a pseudogene. The CDR3 is 16 residues long.

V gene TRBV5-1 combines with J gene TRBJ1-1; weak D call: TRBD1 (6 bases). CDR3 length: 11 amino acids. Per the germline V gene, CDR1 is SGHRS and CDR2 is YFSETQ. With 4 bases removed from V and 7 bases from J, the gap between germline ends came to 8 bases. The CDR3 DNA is TGCGCCAGCAGCGACAGGTTTGAAGCTTTCTTT. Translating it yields CASSDRFEAFF.

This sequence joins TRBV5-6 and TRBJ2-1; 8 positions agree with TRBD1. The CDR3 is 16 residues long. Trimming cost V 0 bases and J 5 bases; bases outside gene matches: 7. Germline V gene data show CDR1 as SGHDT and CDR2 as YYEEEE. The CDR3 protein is CASSLARTGLNNEQFF. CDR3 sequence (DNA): TGTGCCAGCAGCTTGGCGAGGACAGGGCTTAACAATGAGCAGTTCTTC. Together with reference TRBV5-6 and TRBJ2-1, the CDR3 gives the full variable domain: DAGVTQSPTHLIKTRGQQVTLRCSPKSGHDTVSWYQQALGQGPQFIFQYYEEEERQRGNFPDRFSGHQFPNYSSELNVNALLLGDSALYLCASSLARTGLNNEQFFGPGTRLTVL.

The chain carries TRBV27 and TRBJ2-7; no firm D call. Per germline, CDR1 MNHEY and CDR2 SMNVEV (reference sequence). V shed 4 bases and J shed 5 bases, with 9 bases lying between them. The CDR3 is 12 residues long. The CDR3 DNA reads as TGTGCCAGCAGTTCTAGGTTCCACGAGCAGTACTTC. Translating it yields CASSSRFHEQYF.

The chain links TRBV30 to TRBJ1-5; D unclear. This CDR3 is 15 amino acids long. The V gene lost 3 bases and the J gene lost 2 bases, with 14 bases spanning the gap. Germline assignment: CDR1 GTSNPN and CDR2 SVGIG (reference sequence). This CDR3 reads CAWSDGSWGNQPQHF. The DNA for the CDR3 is TGTGCCTGGAGCGACGGGTCCTGGGGCAATCAGCCCCAGCATTTT. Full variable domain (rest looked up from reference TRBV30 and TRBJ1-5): SQTIHQWPATLVQPVGSPLSLECTVEGTSNPNLYWYRQAAGRGLQLLFYSVGIGQISSEVPQNLSASRPQDRQFILSSKKLLLSDSGFYLCAWSDGSWGNQPQHFGDGTRLSIL.

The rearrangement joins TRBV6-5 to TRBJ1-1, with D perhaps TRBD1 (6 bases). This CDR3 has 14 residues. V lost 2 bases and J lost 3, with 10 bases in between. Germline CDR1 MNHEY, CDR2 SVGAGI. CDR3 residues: CASSYDRTYTEAFF. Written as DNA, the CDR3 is TGTGCCAGCAGTTACGACAGGACCTACACTGAAGCTTTCTTT.

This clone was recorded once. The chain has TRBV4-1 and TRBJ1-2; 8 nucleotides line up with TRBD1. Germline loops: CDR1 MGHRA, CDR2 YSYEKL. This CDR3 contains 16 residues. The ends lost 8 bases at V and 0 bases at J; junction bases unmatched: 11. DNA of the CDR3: TGCGCCAGCTGGAGGGGGACAGGAGACCCTAACTATGGCTACACCTTC. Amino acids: CASWRGTGDPNYGYTF.